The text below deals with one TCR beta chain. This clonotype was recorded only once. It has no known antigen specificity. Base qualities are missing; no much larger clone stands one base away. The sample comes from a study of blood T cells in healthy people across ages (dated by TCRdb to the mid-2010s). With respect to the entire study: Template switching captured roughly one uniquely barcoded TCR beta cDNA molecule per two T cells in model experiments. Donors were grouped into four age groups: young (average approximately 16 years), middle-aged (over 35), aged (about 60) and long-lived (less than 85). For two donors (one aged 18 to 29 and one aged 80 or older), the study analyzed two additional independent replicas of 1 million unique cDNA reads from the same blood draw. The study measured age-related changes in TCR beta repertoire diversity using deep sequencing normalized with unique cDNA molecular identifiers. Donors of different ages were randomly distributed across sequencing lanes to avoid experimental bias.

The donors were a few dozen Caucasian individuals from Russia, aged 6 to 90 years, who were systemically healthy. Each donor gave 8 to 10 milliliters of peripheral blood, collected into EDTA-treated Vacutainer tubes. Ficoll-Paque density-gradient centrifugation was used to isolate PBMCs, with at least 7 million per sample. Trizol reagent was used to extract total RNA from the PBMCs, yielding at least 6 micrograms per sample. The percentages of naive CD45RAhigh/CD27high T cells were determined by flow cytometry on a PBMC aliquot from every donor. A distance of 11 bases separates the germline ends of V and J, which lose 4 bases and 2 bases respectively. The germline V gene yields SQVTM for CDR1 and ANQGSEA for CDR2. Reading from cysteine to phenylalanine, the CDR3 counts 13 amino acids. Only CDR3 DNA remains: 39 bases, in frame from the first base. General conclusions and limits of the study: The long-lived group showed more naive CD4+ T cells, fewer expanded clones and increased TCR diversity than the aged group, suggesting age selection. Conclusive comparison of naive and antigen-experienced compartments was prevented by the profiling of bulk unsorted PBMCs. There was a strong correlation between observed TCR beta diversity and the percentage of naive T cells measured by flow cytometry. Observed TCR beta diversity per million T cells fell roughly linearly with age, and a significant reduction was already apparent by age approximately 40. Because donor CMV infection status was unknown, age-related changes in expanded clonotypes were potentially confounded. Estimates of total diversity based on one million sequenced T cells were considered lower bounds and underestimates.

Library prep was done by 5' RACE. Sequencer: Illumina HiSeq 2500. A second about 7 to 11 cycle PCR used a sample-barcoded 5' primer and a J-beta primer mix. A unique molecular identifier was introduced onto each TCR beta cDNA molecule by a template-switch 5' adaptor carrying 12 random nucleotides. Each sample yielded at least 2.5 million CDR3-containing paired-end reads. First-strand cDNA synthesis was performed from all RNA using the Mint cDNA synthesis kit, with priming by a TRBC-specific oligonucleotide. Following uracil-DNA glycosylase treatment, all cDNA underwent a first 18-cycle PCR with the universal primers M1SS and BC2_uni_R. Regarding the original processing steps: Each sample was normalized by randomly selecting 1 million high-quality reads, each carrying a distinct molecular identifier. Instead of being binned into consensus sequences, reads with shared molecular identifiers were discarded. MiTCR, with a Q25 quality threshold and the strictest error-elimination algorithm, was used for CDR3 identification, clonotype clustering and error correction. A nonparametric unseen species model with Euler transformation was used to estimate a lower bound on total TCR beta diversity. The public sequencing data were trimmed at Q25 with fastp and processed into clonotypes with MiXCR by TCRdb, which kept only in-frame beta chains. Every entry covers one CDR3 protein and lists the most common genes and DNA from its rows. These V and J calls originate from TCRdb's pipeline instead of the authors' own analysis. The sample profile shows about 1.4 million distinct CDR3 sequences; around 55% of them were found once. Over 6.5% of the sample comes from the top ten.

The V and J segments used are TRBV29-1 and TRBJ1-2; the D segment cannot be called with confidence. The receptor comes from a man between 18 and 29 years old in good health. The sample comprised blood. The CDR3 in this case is CSVAPRINYGYTF. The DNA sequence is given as TGCAGCGTTGCTCCCAGGATAAACTATGGCTACACCTTC.